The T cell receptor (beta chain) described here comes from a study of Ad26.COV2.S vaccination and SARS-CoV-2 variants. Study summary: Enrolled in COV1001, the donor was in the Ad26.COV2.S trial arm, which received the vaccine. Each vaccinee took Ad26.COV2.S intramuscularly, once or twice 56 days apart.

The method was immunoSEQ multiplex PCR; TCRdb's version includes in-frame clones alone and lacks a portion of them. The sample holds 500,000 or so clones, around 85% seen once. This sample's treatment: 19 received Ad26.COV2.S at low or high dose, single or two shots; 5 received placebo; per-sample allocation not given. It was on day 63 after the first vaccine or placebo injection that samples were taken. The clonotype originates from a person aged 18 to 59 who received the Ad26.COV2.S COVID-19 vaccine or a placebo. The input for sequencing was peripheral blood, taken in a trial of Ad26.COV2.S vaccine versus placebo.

The CDR3 sequence is CASSSQLWGAGGYTF. The CDR3 DNA sequence: TGTGCCAGCAGTTCACAATTGTGGGGGGCGGGCGGCTACACCTTC. This chain connects TRBV27 to TRBJ1-2, with D perhaps TRBD1 (6 bases). The germline V gene encodes CDR1 MNHEY and CDR2 SMNVEV (reference sequence). The CDR3 extends over 15 amino acids. Trimming cost V 4 bases and J 8 bases, with 20 bases left between them.